This T cell receptor beta chain came from a study of cytomegalovirus exposure and HLA in healthy donors. Germline V CDR1 and CDR2: LNHDA, SQIVND (reference sequence). Germline trimming cut 5 bases from V and 1 base from J; bases unmatched to any gene: 4. CDR3 length: 14 residues. The PCR employed 60 Vbeta primers together with 13 Jbeta primers. TCRdb's copy holds only in-frame clones and misses some; the assay was immunoSEQ multiplex PCR. The table records a few hundred thousand clones, around 90% of them present only once. Comment on this clone: The antigen is undetermined.

The study's findings and limits: Being indistinguishable, some V segments were excluded, TRBV6-2 and TRBV6-3 among them.

The V gene is TRBV19, the J gene TRBJ2-5; 7 bases fit TRBD1. Sample: PBMCs. This clonotype was sampled from a girl aged 2 to 9 in good health and CMV-seronegative. The CDR3 loop reads CASSEWTGQETQYF. CDR3 nucleotide sequence: TGTGCCAGTAGTGAGTGGACAGGCCAAGAGACCCAGTACTTC.